The 18 T cell receptor beta chains in this list originate from one sample, sequenced in a study of blood T cell repertoires in COVID-19 (dated by TCRdb to 2018 to 2021). Libraries were prepared through the immunoSEQ multiplex PCR assay. TCRdb re-hosts the immuneACCESS table, in-frame sequences only. Its copies lack some clones; in the studies checked, an unresolved V gene accounts for under half of them, and the cause for the rest is not known. The sample table records approximately 150,000 clones; about four fifths of these occur just once. The leading ten clones occupy roughly 1.9% of the sample. Material: peripheral blood. All receptors come from a woman aged 80 or over with acute or convalescent COVID-19.

This sequence joins TRBV14 and TRBJ2-5; TRBD2 matches at 7 bases. Germline-derived CDR1 and CDR2 are SGHDN and FVKESK. V shed 0 bases, J shed 9 bases, and the junction held 7 bases outside the gene matches. The CDR3 covers 14 residues. In nucleotides, the CDR3 is TGTGCCAGCAGCCAAGAATGGGGAGGGCGGGCCCAGTACTTC. Translation: CASSQEWGGRAQYF.

The rearrangement uses TRBV6-5 and TRBJ1-6, with D hard to call. The germline V and J ends were trimmed by 10 bases and 7 bases, with 20 bases remaining between them. Germline values: CDR1 MNHEY, CDR2 SVGAGI. The CDR3 spans 15 residues. CDR3 residues: CATSRGQSGNSPLHF. The CDR3 DNA is TGTGCCACTAGCCGTGGGCAGTCAGGAAATTCACCCCTCCACTTT.

CDR3 region: CASSFEAGGTNTGELFF. CDR3 DNA: TGTGCCAGCAGTTTTGAGGCGGGAGGTACGAACACCGGGGAGCTGTTTTTT. This rearrangement joins TRBV27 to TRBJ2-2; TRBD2 aligns across 8 bases. The CDR3 is 17 amino acids. V lost 3 bases and J lost 0; bases outside the gene matches: 6. CDR1 MNHEY and CDR2 SMNVEV come from the germline V gene (reference sequence).

This clone has a single count. V is TRBV10-3 and J is TRBJ1-1; 8 bases fit TRBD1. The trim removed 2 bases at V and 4 bases at J, leaving 3 bases unmatched. CDR3 length: 14 amino acids. The germline V gene encodes CDR1 ENHRY and CDR2 SYGVKD. As DNA, the CDR3 is TGTGCCATCAGTGAGCAGGGGGCGCCCACTGAAGCTTTCTTT. This sequence encodes CAISEQGAPTEAFF.

The chain combines TRBV5-6 with TRBJ2-7; TRBD1 agrees at 7 bases. Looked up from germline, CDR1 is SGHDT and CDR2 is YYEEEE. The CDR3 spans 14 residues. V shed 3 bases and J 2 bases; nucleotides not matched to a gene: 5. The CDR3 protein is CASSWGTVAYEQYF. The CDR3, as DNA: TGTGCCAGCAGCTGGGGGACAGTAGCCTACGAGCAGTACTTC.

This chain connects TRBV7-2 to TRBJ2-5; no clear D. The length of the CDR3 is 13 residues. Germline CDR1 is SGHTA and CDR2 is FQGNSA. V dropped 11 bases and J dropped 3 bases, with 16 bases sitting between them. Written as DNA, the CDR3 is TGTGCCCAAAGCAAAGCAGGCGAAGAGACCCAGTACTTC. Translating it yields CAQSKAGEETQYF.

This rearrangement joins TRBV5-4 to TRBJ1-4; D may be TRBD1 (5 bases). Looked up from germline, CDR1 is SGHNT and CDR2 is YYREEE (reference sequence). CDR3 length equals 14 residues. Trimming took off 3 bases at V and 3 bases at J, with 9 bases between the two ends. The CDR3 nucleotides are TGTGCCAGCAGCTCAGGGAATTCTAATGAAAAACTGTTTTTT. Protein product: CASSSGNSNEKLFF.

The chain recombines TRBV9 with TRBJ1-1; perhaps TRBD1 as D (6 bases). Germline loops: CDR1 SGDLS, CDR2 YYNGEE. This CDR3 spans 13 amino acids. Trimming cost V 6 bases and J 4 bases, with 13 bases left between them. CDR3 coding DNA: TGTGCCAGCACCTCCAGGGGCGGCACTGAAGCTTTCTTT. This encodes CASTSRGGTEAFF.

This clone showed up just once. This chain connects TRBV4-3 to TRBJ1-2; D might be TRBD1 (6 bases). The V end was cut by 1 base, the J end by 0 bases, with 9 bases between. This CDR3 has 15 amino acids. From germline, CDR1 is LGHNA and CDR2 YSLEER. The CDR3 is CASSQGQATNYGYTF. The CDR3 DNA reads as TGCGCCAGCAGCCAAGGACAGGCGACTAACTATGGCTACACCTTC.

This rearrangement joins TRBV5-6 to TRBJ1-1; 7 positions match TRBD1. Germline V gene sequence: CDR1 SGHDT, CDR2 YYEEEE. Trimming took 5 bases from V and 0 from J; bases not matched to a gene: 4. The CDR3 contains 14 residues. In DNA, the CDR3 is TGTGCCAGCAGTCTGACAGGGTTGAACACTGAAGCTTTCTTT. Protein sequence: CASSLTGLNTEAFF. The full variable domain, rest sourced from reference TRBV5-6 and TRBJ1-1, is DAGVTQSPTHLIKTRGQQVTLRCSPKSGHDTVSWYQQALGQGPQFIFQYYEEEERQRGNFPDRFSGHQFPNYSSELNVNALLLGDSALYLCASSLTGLNTEAFFGQGTRLTVV.

This clone showed up just a few times. V usage is TRBV6-5 and J usage is TRBJ2-7, with 7 bases lining up with TRBD1. The V segment lost 3 bases and the J segment 2 bases; nucleotides outside the gene matches: 4. The CDR3 sequence is 14 residues long. Germline lookup yields CDR1 MNHEY and CDR2 SVGAGI. CDR3 in amino acids: CASSYPGGAYEQYF. The CDR3 bases are TGTGCCAGCAGTTATCCAGGGGGTGCCTACGAGCAGTACTTC.

The V call is TRBV7-2, the J call TRBJ2-3, with TRBD2 identical over 10 bases. The CDR3 consists of 16 residues. CDR1 and CDR2 from the germline V gene are SGHTA and FQGNSA. The junction had 12 bases not matched to a gene; V was cut back by 5 bases and J by 7 bases. Written as DNA, the CDR3 is TGTGCCAGCAGCCCCGCATCTAGCGGGGGCTCGAATACGCAGTATTTT. As protein: CASSPASSGGSNTQYF.

This chain joins TRBV19 and TRBJ1-4; 10 positions agree with TRBD1. Germline V gene sequence: CDR1 LNHDA, CDR2 SQIVND (reference sequence). CDR3 length: 16 residues. V lost 8 bases, J lost 5 bases, and 11 bases stayed unmatched. CDR3 bases: TGTGCCAGTTTAATGAGGGACAGGGGATGGAATGAAAAACTGTTTTTT. Translation: CASLMRDRGWNEKLFF.

V usage is TRBV5-1 and J usage is TRBJ2-1; tentatively, D is TRBD2 (6 bases). There are 15 residues in the CDR3. Germline V lookup: CDR1 SGHRS, CDR2 YFSETQ. V lost 2 bases and J 10 bases, leaving 19 bases between the germline ends. CDR3 nucleotide sequence: TGCGCCAGCAGCTTTTTGCGGGGCCAGAACGGGGAGCAGTTCTTC. It yields the protein CASSFLRGQNGEQFF.

As for this clone: The sample contains more than one DNA sequence encoding this CDR3. The chain combines TRBV28 with TRBJ2-3; TRBD2 agrees at 8 bases. The CDR3 covers 15 residues. V was pared by 3 bases and J by 2 bases, with 4 bases of the junction left unmatched. Looked up from germline, CDR1 is MDHEN and CDR2 is SYDVKM. The CDR3 reads CASSLAGGPTDTQYF. The CDR3 bases are TGTGCCAGCAGTTTGGCGGGGGGTCCCACAGATACGCAGTATTTT.

By share of the sample, this clone is medium-sized. CDR3 residues: CASSFPLPEGASGYTF. The CDR3 nucleotides are TGTGCCAGCAGCTTTCCCCTTCCCGAGGGGGCGAGCGGCTACACCTTC. This chain joins TRBV7-9 and TRBJ1-2, with TRBD1 matching over 7 bases. The CDR3 loop spans 16 amino acids. Germline V gene data show CDR1 as SEHNR and CDR2 as FQNEAQ (reference sequence). Trimming removed 3 bases from V and 8 bases from J; junction bases left unmatched: 15.

As for this clone: Compared with germline, one end of the junction differs, possibly owing to a read error. V usage is TRBV2 and J usage is TRBJ2-5, with D uncertain. This CDR3 region has 18 residues. The germline V gene encodes CDR1 SNHLY and CDR2 FYNNEI. CDR3 nucleotide sequence: TGTGCCGGCAGTCCACCTCTGGGCGACCTTTCGGATCTGGAGACCCAGTACTTC. This sequence encodes CAGSPPLGDLSDLETQYF.

The genes are TRBV6-5 and TRBJ2-7, with a weak D call TRBD2 (6 bases). V was trimmed by 8 bases and J by 0 bases, leaving 17 bases between them. Germline-derived CDR1 and CDR2 are MNHEY and SVGAGI. The CDR3 totals 15 residues. The DNA of the CDR3 is TGTGCCAGCCGAGACCGACTAGTCAGCTCCTACGAGCAGTACTTC. Translated: CASRDRLVSSYEQYF.